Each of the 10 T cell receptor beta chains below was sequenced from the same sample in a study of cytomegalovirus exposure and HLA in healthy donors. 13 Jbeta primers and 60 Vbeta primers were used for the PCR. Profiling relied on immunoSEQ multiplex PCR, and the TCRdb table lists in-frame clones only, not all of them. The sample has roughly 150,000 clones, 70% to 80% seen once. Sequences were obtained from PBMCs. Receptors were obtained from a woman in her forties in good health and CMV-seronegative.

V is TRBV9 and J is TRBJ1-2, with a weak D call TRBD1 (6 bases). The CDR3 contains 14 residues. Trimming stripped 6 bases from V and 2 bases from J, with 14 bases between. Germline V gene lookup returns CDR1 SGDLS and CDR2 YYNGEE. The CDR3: CASTRAGENYGYTF. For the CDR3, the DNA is TGTGCCAGCACCCGGGCAGGGGAGAACTATGGCTACACCTTC. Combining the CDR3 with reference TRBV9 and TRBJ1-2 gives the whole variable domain DSGVTQTPKHLITATGQRVTLRCSPRSGDLSVYWYQQSLDQGLQFLIQYYNGEERAKGNILERFSAQQFPDLHSELNLSSLELGDSALYFCASTRAGENYGYTFGSGTRLTVV.

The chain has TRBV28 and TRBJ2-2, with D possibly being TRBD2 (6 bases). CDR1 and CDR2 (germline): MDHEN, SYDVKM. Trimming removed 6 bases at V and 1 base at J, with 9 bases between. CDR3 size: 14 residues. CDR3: CASSRDWNTGELFF. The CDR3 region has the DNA TGTGCCAGCAGCCGGGACTGGAACACCGGGGAGCTGTTTTTT.

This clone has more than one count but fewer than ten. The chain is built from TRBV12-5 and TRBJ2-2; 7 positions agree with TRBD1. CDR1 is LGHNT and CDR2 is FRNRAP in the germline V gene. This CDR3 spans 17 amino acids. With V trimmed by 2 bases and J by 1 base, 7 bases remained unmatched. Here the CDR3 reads CASGLPIGQVNTGELFF. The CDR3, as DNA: TGTGCTAGTGGTTTGCCCATCGGACAGGTGAACACCGGGGAGCTGTTTTTT.

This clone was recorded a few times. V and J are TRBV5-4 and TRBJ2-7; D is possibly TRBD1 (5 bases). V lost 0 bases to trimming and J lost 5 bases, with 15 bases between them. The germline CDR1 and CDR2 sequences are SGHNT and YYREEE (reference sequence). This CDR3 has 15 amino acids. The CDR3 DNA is TGTGCCAGCAGCTTGGAAGTGGGGCGCGTCCACGAGCAGTACTTC. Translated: CASSLEVGRVHEQYF.

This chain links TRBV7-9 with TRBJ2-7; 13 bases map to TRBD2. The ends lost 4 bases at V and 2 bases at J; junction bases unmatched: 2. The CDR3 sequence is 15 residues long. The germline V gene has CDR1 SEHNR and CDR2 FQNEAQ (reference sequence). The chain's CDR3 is CASSSLAGGPYEQYF. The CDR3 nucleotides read TGTGCCAGCAGCTCACTAGCGGGAGGGCCCTACGAGCAGTACTTC.

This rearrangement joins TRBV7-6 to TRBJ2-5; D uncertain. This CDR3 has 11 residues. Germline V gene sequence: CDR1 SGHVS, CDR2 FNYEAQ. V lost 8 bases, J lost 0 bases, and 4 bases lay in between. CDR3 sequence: CASRYQETQYF. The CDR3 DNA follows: TGTGCCAGCCGGTACCAAGAGACCCAGTACTTC.

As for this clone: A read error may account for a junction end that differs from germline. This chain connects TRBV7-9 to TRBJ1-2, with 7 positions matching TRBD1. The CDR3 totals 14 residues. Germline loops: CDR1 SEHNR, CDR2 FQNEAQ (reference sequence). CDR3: CSSSTRGGWYGYTF. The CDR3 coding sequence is TGTTCCAGCAGCACCCGAGGGGGCTGGTACGGCTACACCTTC. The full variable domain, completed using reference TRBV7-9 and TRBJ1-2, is DTGVSQNPRHKITKRGQNVTFRCDPISEHNRLYWYRQTLGQGPEFLTYFQNEAQLEKSRLLSDRFSAERPKGSFSTLEIQRTEQGDSAMYLCSSSTRGGWYGYTFGSGTRLTVV.

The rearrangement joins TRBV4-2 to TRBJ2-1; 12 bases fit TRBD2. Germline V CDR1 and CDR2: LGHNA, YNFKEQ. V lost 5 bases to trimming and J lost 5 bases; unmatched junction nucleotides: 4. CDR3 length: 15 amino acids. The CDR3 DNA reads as TGTGCCAGCAGCTTGAGACTAGCGGGAGACAATGAGCAGTTCTTC. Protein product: CASSLRLAGDNEQFF.

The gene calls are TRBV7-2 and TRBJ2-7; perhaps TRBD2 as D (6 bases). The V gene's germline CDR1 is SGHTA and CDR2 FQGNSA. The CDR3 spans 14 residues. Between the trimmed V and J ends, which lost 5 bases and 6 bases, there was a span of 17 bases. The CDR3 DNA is TGTGCCAGCAGCCTGCTCGGGGGAACGGGCGAGCAGTACTTC. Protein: CASSLLGGTGEQYF.

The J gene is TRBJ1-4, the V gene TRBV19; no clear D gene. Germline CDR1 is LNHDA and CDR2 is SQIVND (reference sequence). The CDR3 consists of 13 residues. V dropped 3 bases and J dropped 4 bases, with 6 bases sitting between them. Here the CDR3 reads CASSMRYNEKLFF. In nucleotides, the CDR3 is TGTGCCAGTAGTATGCGGTATAATGAAAAACTGTTTTTT.